The entry below describes one T cell receptor beta chain. Produced via immunoSEQ multiplex PCR; TCRdb's table is partial and in-frame only. The top ten clones hold 2% to 3% of a sample with 150,000 to 200,000 clones, approximately 87% of them seen once. The data stem from a study of blood T cell repertoires in COVID-19. There are 13 residues in the CDR3. The V gene end was trimmed by 4 bases and the J gene end by 8 bases; junction bases not matched to a gene: 4. Germline CDR1 SGHRS, CDR2 YFSETQ. Sequenced material: peripheral blood. V usage is TRBV5-1 and J usage is TRBJ1-4, with 8 bases lining up with TRBD1. The clonotype was recovered from a man in his forties with active or convalescent COVID-19. CDR3 sequence: CASSGQGREKLFF. CDR3 coding DNA: TGCGCCAGCAGCGGACAGGGTCGGGAAAAACTGTTTTTT.